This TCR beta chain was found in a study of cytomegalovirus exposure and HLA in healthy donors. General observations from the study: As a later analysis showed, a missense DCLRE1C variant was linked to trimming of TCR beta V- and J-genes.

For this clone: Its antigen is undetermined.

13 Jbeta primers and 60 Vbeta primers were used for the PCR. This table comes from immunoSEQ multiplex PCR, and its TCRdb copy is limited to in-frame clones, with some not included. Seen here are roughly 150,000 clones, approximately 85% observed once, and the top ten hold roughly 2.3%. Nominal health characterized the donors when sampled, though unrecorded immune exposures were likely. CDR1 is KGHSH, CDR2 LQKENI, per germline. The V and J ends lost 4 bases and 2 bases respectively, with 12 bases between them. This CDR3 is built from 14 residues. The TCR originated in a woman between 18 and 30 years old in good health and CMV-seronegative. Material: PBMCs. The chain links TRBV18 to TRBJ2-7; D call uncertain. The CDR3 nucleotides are TGTGCCAGCTCACTTACCAGTGAAACCTACGAGCAGTACTTC. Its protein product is CASSLTSETYEQYF.